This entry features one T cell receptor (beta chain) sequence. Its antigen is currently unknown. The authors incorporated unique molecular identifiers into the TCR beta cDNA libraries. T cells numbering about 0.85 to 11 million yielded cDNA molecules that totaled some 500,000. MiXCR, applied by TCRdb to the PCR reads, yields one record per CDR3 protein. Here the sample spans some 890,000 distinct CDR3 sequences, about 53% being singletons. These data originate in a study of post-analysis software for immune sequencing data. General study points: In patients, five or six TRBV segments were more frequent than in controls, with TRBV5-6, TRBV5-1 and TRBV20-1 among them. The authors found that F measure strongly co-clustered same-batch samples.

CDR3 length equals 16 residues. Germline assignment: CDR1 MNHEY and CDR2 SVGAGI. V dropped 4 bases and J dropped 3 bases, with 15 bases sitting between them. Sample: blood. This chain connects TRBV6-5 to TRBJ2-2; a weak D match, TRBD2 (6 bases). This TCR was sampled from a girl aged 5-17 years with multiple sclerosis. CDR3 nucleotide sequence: TGTGCCAGCAGTTTAGCGTGGGGGGAAGACACCGGGGAGCTGTTTTTT. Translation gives CASSLAWGEDTGELFF.